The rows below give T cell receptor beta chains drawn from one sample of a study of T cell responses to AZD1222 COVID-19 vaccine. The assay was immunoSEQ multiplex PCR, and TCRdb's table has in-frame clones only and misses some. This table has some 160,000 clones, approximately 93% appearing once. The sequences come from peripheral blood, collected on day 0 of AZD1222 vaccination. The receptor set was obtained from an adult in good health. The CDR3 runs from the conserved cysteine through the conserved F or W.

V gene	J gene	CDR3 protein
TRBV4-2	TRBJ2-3	CASSQAVFGQRLTDTQYF
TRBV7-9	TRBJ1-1	CASSLGQGDWNTEAFF
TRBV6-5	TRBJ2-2	CASSSSWEPGELFF
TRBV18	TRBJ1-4	CASTAKILATNEKLFF
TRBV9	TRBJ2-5	CASSDSPGSAEETQYF
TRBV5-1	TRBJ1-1	CASSSGANTEAFF
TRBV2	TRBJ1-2	CASSGQGLYGYTF
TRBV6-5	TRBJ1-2	CASRGQGYYGYTF
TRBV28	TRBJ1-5	CASSSFPKGSSNQPQHF
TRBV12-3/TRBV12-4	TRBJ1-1	CASSLTGNTEAFF
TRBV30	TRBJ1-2	CAWSRTGNGYTF
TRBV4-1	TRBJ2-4	CASSESQGHRAKNIQYF
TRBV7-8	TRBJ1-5	CASSLHSNQPQHF
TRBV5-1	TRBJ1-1	CASSLIGGGNTEAFF
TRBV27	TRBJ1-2	CASSETGFYGYTF